The 25 T cell receptor beta chains below were found in one sample sequenced in a study of cytomegalovirus exposure and HLA in healthy donors. Use of 60 Vbeta and 13 Jbeta primers characterized the PCR. Sequenced by immunoSEQ multiplex PCR; TCRdb stores in-frame clones only, minus some. The profile shows some 76,000 clones, 75% to 90% of them singletons. Sequencing input: PBMCs. The receptors come from a woman in her 30s in good health and CMV-seronegative.

The chain recombines TRBV11-2 with TRBJ2-7; 7 nucleotides match TRBD2. From germline, CDR1 is SGHAT and CDR2 FQNNGV. With 5 bases clipped from V and 3 bases from J, the junction kept 1 base outside the gene matches. The CDR3 totals 12 residues. CDR3 protein: CASSGLVYEQYF. DNA for the CDR3: TGTGCCAGCAGCGGACTAGTCTACGAGCAGTACTTC.

The CDR3 is CASSLPTDTEAFF. CDR3 coding DNA: TGTGCCAGCAGTTTACCTACCGACACTGAAGCTTTCTTT. The chain has TRBV28 and TRBJ1-1; D gene unclear. The CDR3 runs 13 residues. CDR1 and CDR2 (germline): MDHEN, SYDVKM. V was pared by 2 bases and J by 3 bases, with 7 bases between.

This clone has just a few counts. This chain uses TRBV6-5 with TRBJ1-1, with 7 bases matching TRBD1. CDR3 length equals 15 residues. Per germline, CDR1 MNHEY and CDR2 SVGAGI. With 2 bases clipped from V and 5 bases from J, the junction kept 8 bases outside the gene matches. CDR3 DNA sequence: TGTGCCAGCAGTTACCGACAGGGCCCGGGAACTGAAGCTTTCTTT. Amino acid sequence: CASSYRQGPGTEAFF.

The genes are TRBV5-5 and TRBJ2-4, with D possibly matching TRBD2 (6 bases). Looked up from germline, CDR1 is SGHKS and CDR2 is YYEKEE (reference sequence). Trimming removed 4 bases from V and 7 bases from J, with 21 bases in between. The CDR3 runs 16 residues. CDR3 protein: CASSPPAGPSRNIQYF. CDR3 nucleotide sequence: TGTGCCAGCAGCCCGCCGGCGGGACCGTCTCGGAACATTCAGTACTTC.

The CDR3 coding sequence is TGTGCCAGCAGCGGACAGACAGGGAGCACAGATACGCAGTATTTT. It specifies CASSGQTGSTDTQYF. The chain uses TRBV6-5 and TRBJ2-3, with 7 bases that match TRBD1. The CDR3 spans 15 residues. The V gene end was trimmed by 6 bases and the J gene end by 0 bases; junction bases not matched to a gene: 6. The germline gives CDR1 MNHEY, CDR2 SVGAGI.

The chain employs TRBV25-1 and TRBJ2-5; tentatively, D is TRBD1 (6 bases). The CDR3 has 15 residues. The V end was cut by 2 bases, the J end by 2 bases, with 12 bases between. Germline CDR1 MGHDK, CDR2 SYGVNS. As DNA, the CDR3 is TGTGCCAGCAGTGAAAGTTTCCAGGGGCAAGAGACCCAGTACTTC. It yields the protein CASSESFQGQETQYF.

The CDR3 nucleotides read TGTGCCAGTACTTACAGGGGGGGAGCTTTCTTT. This translates into CASTYRGGAFF. This chain uses TRBV19 with TRBJ1-1; 8 bases map to TRBD1. V shed 7 bases, J shed 10 bases, and the junction held 5 bases outside the gene matches. Germline loops: CDR1 LNHDA, CDR2 SQIVND (reference sequence). CDR3 length equals 11 residues.

V usage is TRBV18 and J usage is TRBJ2-5, with TRBD1 identical over 7 bases. Germline loops: CDR1 KGHSH, CDR2 LQKENI. This CDR3 spans 15 amino acids. The V and J ends lost 1 base and 0 bases, in that order; junction bases with no gene match: 2. CDR3 amino acids: CASSPLTGDQETQYF. CDR3 DNA: TGTGCCAGCTCACCACTAACAGGGGACCAAGAGACCCAGTACTTC.

The rearrangement uses TRBV7-3 and TRBJ2-2; 8 nucleotides match TRBD1. The CDR3 loop spans 14 amino acids. V lost 4 bases and J lost 7; bases outside the gene matches: 5. In germline, CDR1 is SGHTA, CDR2 FQGTGA. CDR3 residues: CASSSGQGSGELFF. The CDR3 nucleotides read TGTGCCAGCAGCTCCGGACAGGGAAGCGGGGAGCTGTTTTTT.

Note on this clone: Other DNA sequences within the sample encode an identical CDR3. The J gene is TRBJ2-7, the V gene TRBV5-1; perhaps TRBD1 as D (5 bases). The CDR3 length is 13 residues. Germline lookup yields CDR1 SGHRS and CDR2 YFSETQ. V lost 1 base and J 6 bases, leaving 11 bases between the germline ends. CDR3 sequence (DNA): TGCGCCAGCAGCTTGCTCTCAGGGCGCGAGCAGTACTTC. This gives the protein CASSLLSGREQYF.

The V call is TRBV11-2, the J call TRBJ1-1, with 8 bases fitting TRBD1. This CDR3 is 13 amino acids long. V trimming: 5 bases; J trimming: 4 bases; junction bases outside the gene matches: 3. The germline CDR1 and CDR2 sequences are SGHAT and FQNNGV. The CDR3 nucleotides are TGTGCCAGCAGCCGAACAGGGGGCACTGAAGCTTTCTTT. It codes for CASSRTGGTEAFF.

This clone was detected only once. The rearrangement joins TRBV9 to TRBJ2-3; the match to TRBD2 covers 7 bases. J was trimmed by 6 bases and V by 3 bases; bases with no gene match: 16. This CDR3 region has 17 residues. Germline CDR1 is SGDLS and CDR2 is YYNGEE. This chain's CDR3 is CASSAPQGGRELDTQYF. CDR3 bases: TGTGCCAGCAGCGCGCCCCAGGGTGGGCGGGAGTTGGATACGCAGTATTTT. Full variable domain (missing parts from reference TRBV9 and TRBJ2-3): DSGVTQTPKHLITATGQRVTLRCSPRSGDLSVYWYQQSLDQGLQFLIQYYNGEERAKGNILERFSAQQFPDLHSELNLSSLELGDSALYFCASSAPQGGRELDTQYFGPGTRLTVL.

V gene TRBV5-1 combines with J gene TRBJ1-2; TRBD1 aligns across 8 bases. The ends lost 4 bases at V and 6 bases at J; junction bases unmatched: 11. Per the germline V gene, CDR1 is SGHRS and CDR2 is YFSETQ. The CDR3 totals 15 residues. CDR3 in amino acids: CASSGGTGNSDGYTF. The CDR3 DNA is TGCGCCAGCAGCGGGGGGACAGGAAATTCCGATGGCTACACCTTC.

J is TRBJ2-1 and V is TRBV2; no clear D gene. Trimming cost V 4 bases and J 1 base, with 8 bases left between them. The germline V gene has CDR1 SNHLY and CDR2 FYNNEI. This CDR3 has 14 residues. The CDR3 sequence is CASSGSLSYNEQFF. DNA of the CDR3: TGTGCCAGCAGTGGGTCCCTATCCTACAATGAGCAGTTCTTC.

The rearrangement links TRBV29-1 to TRBJ2-1; the match to TRBD2 covers 11 bases. From germline, CDR1 is SQVTM and CDR2 ANQGSEA. V shed 7 bases, J shed 0 bases, and the junction held 8 bases outside the gene matches. The CDR3 contains 16 residues. DNA for the CDR3: TGCAGCGGACGAACTAGCGGGAGATACTCCTACAATGAGCAGTTCTTC. This codes for CSGRTSGRYSYNEQFF.

The rearrangement uses TRBV27 and TRBJ2-1; TRBD2 matches 7 bases. The CDR3 is 12 residues long. Looked up from germline, CDR1 is MNHEY and CDR2 is SMNVEV (reference sequence). The V and J ends lost 5 bases and 7 bases, in that order; junction bases with no gene match: 2. The CDR3, as DNA: TGTGCCAGCAGTGGTAGCGGGAATGAGCAGTTCTTC. It translates to CASSGSGNEQFF.

J is TRBJ2-3 and V is TRBV7-3, with TRBD1 matching 12 bases. The V gene end was trimmed by 2 bases and the J gene end by 4 bases; junction bases not matched to a gene: 4. CDR1 SGHTA and CDR2 FQGTGA come from the germline V gene. The length of the CDR3 is 16 residues. CDR3 in amino acids: CASSLYGTGGSDTQYF. The CDR3 DNA sequence: TGTGCCAGCAGCTTATATGGGACAGGGGGCTCAGATACGCAGTATTTT.

This chain uses TRBV13 with TRBJ2-2, with 8 bases matching TRBD2. The CDR3 sequence is 16 residues long. Germline lookup yields CDR1 PRHDT and CDR2 FYEKMQ (reference sequence). V lost 0 bases, J lost 4 bases, and 4 bases stayed unmatched. The CDR3 DNA follows: TGTGCCAGCAGCTTAGGGCGGCGGGAGGTCACCGGGGAGCTGTTTTTT. This translates into CASSLGRREVTGELFF.

The chain couples TRBV10-2 to TRBJ2-3, with TRBD1 matching 7 bases. Trimming at V came to 4 bases and at J to 1 base, leaving 8 bases not matched to a gene. The CDR3 covers 16 residues. The germline V gene encodes CDR1 WSHSY and CDR2 SAAADI. The CDR3 region has the DNA TGCGCCAGCAGTGGGGACAGCCGCTTGGGCACAGATACGCAGTATTTT. This codes for CASSGDSRLGTDTQYF.

The chain links TRBV7-6 to TRBJ2-1, with 11 bases that match TRBD2. The germline gives CDR1 SGHVS, CDR2 FNYEAQ. This CDR3 contains 17 residues. J lost 1 base, V lost 5 bases, and 7 bases had no gene match. CDR3 region: CASSPRLAGRSYNEQFF. The CDR3 DNA reads as TGTGCCAGCAGCCCCCGACTAGCGGGAAGATCCTACAATGAGCAGTTCTTC. The whole variable domain, remainder taken from reference TRBV7-6 and TRBJ2-1, is GAGVSQSPRYKVTKRGQDVALRCDPISGHVSLYWYRQALGQGPEFLTYFNYEAQQDKSGLPNDRFSAERPEGSISTLTIQRTEQRDSAMYRCASSPRLAGRSYNEQFFGPGTRLTVL.

The chain is built from TRBV29-1 and TRBJ2-7, with 12 bases lining up with TRBD2. With V trimmed by 4 bases and J by 3 bases, 7 bases remained unmatched. The germline gives CDR1 SQVTM, CDR2 ANQGSEA. The CDR3 has 15 amino acids. CDR3 loop: CSVVVLAGGVYEQYF. The CDR3, as DNA: TGCAGCGTTGTTGTTCTAGCGGGAGGGGTCTACGAGCAGTACTTC.

The chain employs TRBV28 and TRBJ1-2; a possible D gene is TRBD1 (5 bases). Germline V lookup: CDR1 MDHEN, CDR2 SYDVKM. The V gene lost 5 bases and the J gene lost 4 bases, with 11 bases spanning the gap. The CDR3 sequence is 13 residues long. CDR3 coding DNA: TGTGCCAGCAGTATGGACAATGGCTATGGCTACACCTTC. Translated, it gives CASSMDNGYGYTF.

The chain has TRBV6-1 and TRBJ2-7; a weak D match, TRBD1 (5 bases). Trimming took off 2 bases at V and 3 bases at J, with 11 bases between the two ends. This CDR3 region has 14 residues. The germline V gene has CDR1 MNHNS and CDR2 SASEGT. The CDR3 here is CASSEPGRGYEQYF. CDR3 bases: TGTGCCAGCAGTGAACCAGGGCGAGGCTACGAGCAGTACTTC.

This clone showed up just once. This chain uses TRBV5-1 with TRBJ2-3; a possible D gene is TRBD2 (6 bases). The CDR3 totals 17 residues. V was trimmed by 3 bases and J by 0 bases, leaving 17 bases between them. CDR1 and CDR2 from the germline V gene are SGHRS and YFSETQ. Here the CDR3 DNA reads TGCGCCAGCAGCTCAGGTAATAGCGGCATGAGCACAGATACGCAGTATTTT. Translated: CASSSGNSGMSTDTQYF.

The chain joins TRBV27 to TRBJ2-1; D remains ambiguous. The germline V and J ends were trimmed by 3 bases and 0 bases, with 9 bases remaining between them. The germline CDR1 and CDR2 sequences are MNHEY and SMNVEV (reference sequence). CDR3 size: 15 residues. The CDR3 coding sequence is TGTGCCAGCAGTTTGGTCCCGAGCTCCTACAATGAGCAGTTCTTC. This codes for CASSLVPSSYNEQFF.